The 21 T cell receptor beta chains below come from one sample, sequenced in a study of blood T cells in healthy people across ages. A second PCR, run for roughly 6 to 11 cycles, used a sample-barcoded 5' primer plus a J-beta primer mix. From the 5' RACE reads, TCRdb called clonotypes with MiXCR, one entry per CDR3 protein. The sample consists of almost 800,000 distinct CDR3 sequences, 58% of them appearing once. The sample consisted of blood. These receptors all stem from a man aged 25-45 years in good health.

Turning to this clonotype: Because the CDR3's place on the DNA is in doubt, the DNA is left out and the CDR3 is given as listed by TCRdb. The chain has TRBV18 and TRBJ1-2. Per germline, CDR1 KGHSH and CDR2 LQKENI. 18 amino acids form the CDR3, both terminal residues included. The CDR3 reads CASSLISATDTQYFGYTF.

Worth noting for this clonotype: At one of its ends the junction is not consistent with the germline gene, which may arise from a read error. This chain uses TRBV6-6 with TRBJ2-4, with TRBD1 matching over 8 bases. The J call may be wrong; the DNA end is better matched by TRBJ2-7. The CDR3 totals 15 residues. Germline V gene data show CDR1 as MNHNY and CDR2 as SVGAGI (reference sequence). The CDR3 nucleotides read TGTGCCAGCAGCCCCGACAGGGGCGCCTCCTCCGAGCAGTACTTC. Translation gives CASSPDRGASSEQYF.

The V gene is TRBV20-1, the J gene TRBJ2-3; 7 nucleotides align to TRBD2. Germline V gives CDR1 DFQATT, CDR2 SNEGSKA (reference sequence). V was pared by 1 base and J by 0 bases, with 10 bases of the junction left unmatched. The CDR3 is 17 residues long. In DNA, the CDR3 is TGCAGTGCTAGAGGACGAGGGCCTAGCGGAAGCACAGATACGCAGTATTTT. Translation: CSARGRGPSGSTDTQYF.

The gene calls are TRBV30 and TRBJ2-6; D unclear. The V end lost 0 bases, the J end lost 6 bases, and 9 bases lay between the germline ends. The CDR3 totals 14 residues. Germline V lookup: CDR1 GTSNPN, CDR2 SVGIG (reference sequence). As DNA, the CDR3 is TGTGCCTGGAGTGTTATGGGTCAGGCCAACGTCCTGACTTTC. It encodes CAWSVMGQANVLTF.

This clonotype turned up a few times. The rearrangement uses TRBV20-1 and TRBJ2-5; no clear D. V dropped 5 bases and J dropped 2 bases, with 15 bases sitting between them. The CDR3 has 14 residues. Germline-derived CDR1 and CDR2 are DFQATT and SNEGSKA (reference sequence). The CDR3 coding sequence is TGCAGTGCTGGTCCCCCCTCTCTGCAAGAGACCCAGTACTTC. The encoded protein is CSAGPPSLQETQYF.

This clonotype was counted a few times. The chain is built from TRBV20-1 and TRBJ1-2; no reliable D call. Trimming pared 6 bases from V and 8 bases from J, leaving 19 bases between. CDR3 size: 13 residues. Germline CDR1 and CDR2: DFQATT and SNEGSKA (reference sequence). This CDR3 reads CSASRQEGRGYTF. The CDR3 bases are TGCAGTGCGTCTCGGCAGGAGGGTCGAGGCTACACCTTC.

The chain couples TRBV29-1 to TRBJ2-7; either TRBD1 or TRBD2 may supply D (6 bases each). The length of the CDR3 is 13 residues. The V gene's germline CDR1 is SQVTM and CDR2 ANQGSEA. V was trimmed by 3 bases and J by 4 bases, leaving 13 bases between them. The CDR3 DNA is TGCAGCGTTGAGGGGGGCTGGGGTTACGAGCAGTACTTC. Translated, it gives CSVEGGWGYEQYF.

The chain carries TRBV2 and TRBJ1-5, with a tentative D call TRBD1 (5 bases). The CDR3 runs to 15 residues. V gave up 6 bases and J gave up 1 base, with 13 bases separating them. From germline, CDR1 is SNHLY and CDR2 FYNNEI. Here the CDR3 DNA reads TGTGCCAGCAGAGCAGGGTTTTCGAGCAATCAGCCCCAGCATTTT. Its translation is CASRAGFSSNQPQHF.

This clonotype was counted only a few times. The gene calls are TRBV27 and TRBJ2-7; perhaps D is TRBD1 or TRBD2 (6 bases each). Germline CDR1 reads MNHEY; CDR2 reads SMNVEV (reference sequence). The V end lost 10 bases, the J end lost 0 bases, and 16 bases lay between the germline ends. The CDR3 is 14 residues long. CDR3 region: CATGGGTFSYEQYF. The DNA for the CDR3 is TGTGCCACCGGAGGGGGGACTTTCTCCTACGAGCAGTACTTC.

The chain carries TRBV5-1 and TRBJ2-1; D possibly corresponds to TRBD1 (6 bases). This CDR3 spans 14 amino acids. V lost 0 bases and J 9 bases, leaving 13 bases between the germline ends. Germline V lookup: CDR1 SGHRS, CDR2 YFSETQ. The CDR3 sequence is CASSLAITGSEQFF. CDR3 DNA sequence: TGCGCCAGCAGCTTGGCCATAACAGGGAGTGAGCAGTTCTTC.

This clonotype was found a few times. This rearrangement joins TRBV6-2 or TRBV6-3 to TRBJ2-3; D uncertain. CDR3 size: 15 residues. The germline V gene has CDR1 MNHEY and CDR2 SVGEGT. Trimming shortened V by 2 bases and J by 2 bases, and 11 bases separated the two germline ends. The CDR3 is CASSYGRGITDTQYF. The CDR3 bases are TGTGCCAGCAGTTACGGCCGCGGAATCACAGATACGCAGTATTTT.

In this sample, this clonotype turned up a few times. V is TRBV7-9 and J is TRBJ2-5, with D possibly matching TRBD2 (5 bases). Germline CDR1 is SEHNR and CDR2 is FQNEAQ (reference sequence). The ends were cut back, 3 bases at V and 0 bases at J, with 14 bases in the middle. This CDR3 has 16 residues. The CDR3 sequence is CASSLSVFGDQETQYF. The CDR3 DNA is TGTGCCAGCAGCTTGAGTGTATTCGGGGACCAAGAGACCCAGTACTTC.

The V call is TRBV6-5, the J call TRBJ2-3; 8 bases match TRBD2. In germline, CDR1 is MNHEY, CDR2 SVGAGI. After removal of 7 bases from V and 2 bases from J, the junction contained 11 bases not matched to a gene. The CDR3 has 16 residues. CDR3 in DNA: TGTGCCAGCACCGGGGGGATAGCGGGGCACACAGATACGCAGTATTTT. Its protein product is CASTGGIAGHTDTQYF.

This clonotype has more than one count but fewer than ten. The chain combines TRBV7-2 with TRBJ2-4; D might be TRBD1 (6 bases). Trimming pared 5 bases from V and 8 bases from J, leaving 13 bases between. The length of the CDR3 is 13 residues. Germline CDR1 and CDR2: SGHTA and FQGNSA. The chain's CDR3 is CASSVDRQDIQYF. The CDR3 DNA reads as TGTGCCAGCAGCGTCGACAGGCAGGACATTCAGTACTTC. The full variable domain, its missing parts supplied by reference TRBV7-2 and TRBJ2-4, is GAGVSQSPSNKVTEKGKDVELRCDPISGHTALYWYRQSLGQGLEFLIYFQGNSAPDKSGLPSDRFSAERTGGSVSTLTIQRTQQEDSAVYLCASSVDRQDIQYFGAGTRLSVL.

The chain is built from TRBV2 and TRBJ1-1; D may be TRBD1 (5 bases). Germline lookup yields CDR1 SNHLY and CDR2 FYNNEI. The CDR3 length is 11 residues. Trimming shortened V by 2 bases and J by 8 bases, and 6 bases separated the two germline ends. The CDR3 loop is CASSEQGEAFF. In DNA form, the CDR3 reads TGTGCCAGCAGTGAACAGGGCGAAGCTTTCTTT. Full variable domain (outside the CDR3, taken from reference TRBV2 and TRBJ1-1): EPEVTQTPSHQVTQMGQEVILRCVPISNHLYFYWYRQILGQKVEFLVSFYNNEISEKSEIFDDQFSVERPDGSNFTLKIRSTKLEDSAMYFCASSEQGEAFFGQGTRLTVV.

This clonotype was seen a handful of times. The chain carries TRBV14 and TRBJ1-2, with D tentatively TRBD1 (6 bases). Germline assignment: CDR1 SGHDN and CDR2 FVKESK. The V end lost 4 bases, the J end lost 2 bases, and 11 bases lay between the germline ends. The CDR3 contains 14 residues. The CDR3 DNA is TGTGCCAGCAGCCCTCGGACAGAAAACTATGGCTACACCTTC. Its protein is CASSPRTENYGYTF.

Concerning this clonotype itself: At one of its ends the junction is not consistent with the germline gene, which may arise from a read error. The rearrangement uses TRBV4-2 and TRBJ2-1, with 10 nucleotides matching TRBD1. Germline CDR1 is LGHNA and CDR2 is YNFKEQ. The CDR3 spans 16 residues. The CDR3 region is CASSQDGTGAYSEQFF. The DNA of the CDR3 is TGTGCCAGCAGCCAGGACGGGACAGGGGCTTACAGTGAGCAGTTCTTC.

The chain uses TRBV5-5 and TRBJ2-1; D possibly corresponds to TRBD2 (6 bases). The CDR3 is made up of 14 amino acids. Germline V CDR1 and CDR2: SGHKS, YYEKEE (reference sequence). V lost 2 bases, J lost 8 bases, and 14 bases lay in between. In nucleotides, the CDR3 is TGTGCCAGCAGCTTCAGTTCGGGAGTGGATGAGCAGTTCTTC. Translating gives CASSFSSGVDEQFF.

CDR3 amino acids: CATSRGQVSSGANVLTF. In DNA, the CDR3 is TGTGCCACCAGCAGGGGACAGGTCTCCTCTGGGGCCAACGTCCTGACTTTC. This chain links TRBV15 with TRBJ2-6; 8 bases align to TRBD1. The junction had 4 bases not matched to a gene; V was cut back by 3 bases and J by 0 bases. The CDR3 length is 17 residues. CDR1 and CDR2 from the germline V gene are LNHNV and YYDKDF (reference sequence). Supplemented by reference TRBV15 and TRBJ2-6, the full variable domain reads DAMVIQNPRYQVTQFGKPVTLSCSQTLNHNVMYWYQQKSSQAPKLLFHYYDKDFNNEADTPDNFQSRRPNTSFCFLDIRSPGLGDTAMYLCATSRGQVSSGANVLTFGAGSRLTVL.

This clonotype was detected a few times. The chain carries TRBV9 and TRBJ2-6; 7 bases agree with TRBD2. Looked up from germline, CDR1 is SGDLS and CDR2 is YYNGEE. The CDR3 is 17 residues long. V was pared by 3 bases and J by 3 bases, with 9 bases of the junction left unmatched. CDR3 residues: CASSEGGRAFGANVLTF. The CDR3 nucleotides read TGTGCCAGCAGCGAAGGAGGGAGGGCCTTTGGGGCCAACGTCCTGACTTTC.

The CDR3 DNA sequence: TGCAGTGCTAGACTAGCGGGGGTCGGGTATGAGCAGTTCTTC. Translation gives CSARLAGVGYEQFF. This chain joins TRBV20-1 and TRBJ2-1, with 10 bases fitting TRBD2. Looked up from germline, CDR1 is DFQATT and CDR2 is SNEGSKA (reference sequence). V trimming: 2 bases; J trimming: 8 bases; junction bases outside the gene matches: 6. The CDR3 totals 14 residues.